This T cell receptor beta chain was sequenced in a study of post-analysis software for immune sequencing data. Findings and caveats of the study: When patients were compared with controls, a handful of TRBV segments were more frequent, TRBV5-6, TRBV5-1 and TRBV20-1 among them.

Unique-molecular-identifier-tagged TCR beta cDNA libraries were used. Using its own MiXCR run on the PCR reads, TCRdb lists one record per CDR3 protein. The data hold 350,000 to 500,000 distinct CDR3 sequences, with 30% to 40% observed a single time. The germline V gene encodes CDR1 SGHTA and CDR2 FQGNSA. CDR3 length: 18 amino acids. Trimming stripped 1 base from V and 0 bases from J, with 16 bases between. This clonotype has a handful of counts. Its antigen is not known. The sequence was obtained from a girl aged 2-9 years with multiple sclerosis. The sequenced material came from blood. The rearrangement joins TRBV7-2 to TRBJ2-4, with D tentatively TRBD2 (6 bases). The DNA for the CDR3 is TGTGCCAGCAGCTTAGTGATGGTAGCGGATCTAGCCAAAAACATTCAGTACTTC. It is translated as CASSLVMVADLAKNIQYF.